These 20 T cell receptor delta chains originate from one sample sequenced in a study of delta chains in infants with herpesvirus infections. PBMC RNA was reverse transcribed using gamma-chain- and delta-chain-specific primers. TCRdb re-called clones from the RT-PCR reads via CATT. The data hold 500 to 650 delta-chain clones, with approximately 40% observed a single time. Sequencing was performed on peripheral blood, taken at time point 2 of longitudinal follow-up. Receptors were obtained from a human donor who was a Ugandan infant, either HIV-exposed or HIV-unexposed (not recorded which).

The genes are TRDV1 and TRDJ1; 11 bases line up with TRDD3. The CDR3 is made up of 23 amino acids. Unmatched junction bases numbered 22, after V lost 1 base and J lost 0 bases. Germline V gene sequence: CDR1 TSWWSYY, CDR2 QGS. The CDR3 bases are TGTGCTCTTGGGGAACGTTTAGGGGGGGTGGGGGATACGACGCGGGCGTACACCGATAAACTCATCTTT. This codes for CALGERLGGVGDTTRAYTDKLIF.

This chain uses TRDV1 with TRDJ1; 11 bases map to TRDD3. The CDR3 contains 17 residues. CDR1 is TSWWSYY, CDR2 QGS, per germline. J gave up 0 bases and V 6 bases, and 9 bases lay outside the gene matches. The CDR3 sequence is CALGVLHWGIYTDKLIF. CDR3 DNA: TGTGCTCTTGGCGTCCTCCACTGGGGGATATACACCGATAAACTCATCTTT.

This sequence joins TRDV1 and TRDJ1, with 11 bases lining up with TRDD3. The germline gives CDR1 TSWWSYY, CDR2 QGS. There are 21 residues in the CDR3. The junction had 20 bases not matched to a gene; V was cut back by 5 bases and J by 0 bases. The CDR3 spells CALGIQIPVLGDRGHTDKLIF. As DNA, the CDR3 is TGTGCTCTTGGGATACAAATTCCCGTACTGGGGGATAGAGGGCACACCGATAAACTCATCTTT.

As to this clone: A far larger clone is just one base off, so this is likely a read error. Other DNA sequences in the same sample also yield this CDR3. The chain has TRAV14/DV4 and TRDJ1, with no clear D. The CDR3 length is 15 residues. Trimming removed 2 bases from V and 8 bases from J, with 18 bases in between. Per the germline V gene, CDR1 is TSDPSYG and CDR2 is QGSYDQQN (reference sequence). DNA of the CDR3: TGTGCAATGAGAGAGCTGCTTCGAATACCCTGCAAACTCATCTTT. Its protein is CAMRELLRIPCKLIF.

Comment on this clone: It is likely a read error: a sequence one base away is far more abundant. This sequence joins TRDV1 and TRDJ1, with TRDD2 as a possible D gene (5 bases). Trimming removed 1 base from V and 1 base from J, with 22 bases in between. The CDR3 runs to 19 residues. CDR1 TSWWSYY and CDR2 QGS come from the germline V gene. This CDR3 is CALGERQGLWYPSTDKLIF. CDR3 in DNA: TGTGCTCTTGGGGAACGGCAGGGACTCTGGTACCCTTCCACCGATAAACTCATCTTT.

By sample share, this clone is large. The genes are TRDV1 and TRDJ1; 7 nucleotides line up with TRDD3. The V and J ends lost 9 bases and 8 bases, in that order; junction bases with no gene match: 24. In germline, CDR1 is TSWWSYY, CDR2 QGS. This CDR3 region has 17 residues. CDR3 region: CALWATRGIRTIQKLIF. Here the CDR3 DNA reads TGTGCTCTCTGGGCTACTCGGGGGATCAGAACAATCCAAAAACTCATCTTT.

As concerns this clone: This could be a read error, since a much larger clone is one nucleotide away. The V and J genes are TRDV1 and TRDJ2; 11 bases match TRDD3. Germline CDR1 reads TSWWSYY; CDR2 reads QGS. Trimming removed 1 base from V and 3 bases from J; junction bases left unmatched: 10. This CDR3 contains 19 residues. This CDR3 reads CALGEPVWAWGILTAQLFF. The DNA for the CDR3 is TGTGCTCTTGGGGAACCAGTGTGGGCCTGGGGGATACTGACAGCACAACTCTTCTTT.

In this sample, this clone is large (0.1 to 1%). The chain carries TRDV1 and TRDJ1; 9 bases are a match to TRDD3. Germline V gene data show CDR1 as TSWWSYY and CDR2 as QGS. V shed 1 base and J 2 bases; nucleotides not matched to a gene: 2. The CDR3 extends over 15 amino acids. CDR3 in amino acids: CALGEHLGDTDKLIF. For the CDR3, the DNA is TGTGCTCTTGGGGAACACCTGGGGGATACCGATAAACTCATCTTT.

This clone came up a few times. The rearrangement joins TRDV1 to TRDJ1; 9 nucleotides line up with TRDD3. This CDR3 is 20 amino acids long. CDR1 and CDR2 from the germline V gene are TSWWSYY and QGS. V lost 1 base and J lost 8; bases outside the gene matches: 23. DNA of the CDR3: TGTGCTCTTGGGGAACAGGGTCCCTTCGTACTGGGGGAAGTCCGCGAGAAACTCATCTTT. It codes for CALGEQGPFVLGEVREKLIF.

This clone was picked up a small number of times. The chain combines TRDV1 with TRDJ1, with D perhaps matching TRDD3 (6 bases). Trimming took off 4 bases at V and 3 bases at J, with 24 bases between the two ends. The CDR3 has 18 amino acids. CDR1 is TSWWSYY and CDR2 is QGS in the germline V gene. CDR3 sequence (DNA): TGTGCTCTTGGGGTACGCGAACCACATGGGGGGTTCTCCGATAAACTCATCTTT. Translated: CALGVREPHGGFSDKLIF.

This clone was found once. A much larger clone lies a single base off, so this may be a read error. CDR3 nucleotides: TGTGCTCTTGGGGAACTAGCCAGACGAGGTCCGTCGCTCCCCCCTCACCCCATCGATGAACTCATCTTT. Protein product: CALGELARRGPSLPPHPIDELIF. The chain joins TRDV1 to TRDJ1; D remains ambiguous. In germline, CDR1 is TSWWSYY, CDR2 QGS. This CDR3 is built from 23 residues.

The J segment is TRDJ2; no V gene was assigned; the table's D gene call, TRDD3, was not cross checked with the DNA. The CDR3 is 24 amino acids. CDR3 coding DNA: TGTGCTCGTGGGGAAGGCCCCTTCCTTCCTCCCCCCGTACTGGGGGATACGGTGACAGCACAACTCTTCTTT. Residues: CARGEGPFLPPPVLGDTVTAQLFF.

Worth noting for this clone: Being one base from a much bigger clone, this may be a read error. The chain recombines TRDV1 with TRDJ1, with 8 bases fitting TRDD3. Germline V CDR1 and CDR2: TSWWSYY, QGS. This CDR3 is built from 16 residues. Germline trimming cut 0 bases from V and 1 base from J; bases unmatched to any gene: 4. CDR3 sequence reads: CALGELDWGVTDKLIF. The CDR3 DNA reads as TGTGCTCTTGGGGAACTAGACTGGGGGGTCACCGATAAACTCATCTTT.

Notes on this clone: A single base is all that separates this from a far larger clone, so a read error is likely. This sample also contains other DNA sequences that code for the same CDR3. CDR3 residues: CAFSADKLIF. The CDR3 region has the DNA TGTGCCTTTTCGGCTGATAAACTCATCTTT. This chain uses TRDV3 with TRDJ1; no firm D call. Germline assignment: CDR1 TVYSNPD and CDR2 GDNSRS (reference sequence). The CDR3 is 10 residues long. Trimming shortened V by 2 bases and J by 5 bases, and 6 bases separated the two germline ends.

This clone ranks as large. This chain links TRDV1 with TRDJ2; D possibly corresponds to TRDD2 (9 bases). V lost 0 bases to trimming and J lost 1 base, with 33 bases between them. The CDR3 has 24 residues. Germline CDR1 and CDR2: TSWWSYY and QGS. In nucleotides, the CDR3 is TGTGCTCTTGGGGAACTTGCCTTCCTACGACGTTACTGGGGGTCAGTAGATTTGACAGCACAACTCTTCTTT. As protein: CALGELAFLRRYWGSVDLTAQLFF.

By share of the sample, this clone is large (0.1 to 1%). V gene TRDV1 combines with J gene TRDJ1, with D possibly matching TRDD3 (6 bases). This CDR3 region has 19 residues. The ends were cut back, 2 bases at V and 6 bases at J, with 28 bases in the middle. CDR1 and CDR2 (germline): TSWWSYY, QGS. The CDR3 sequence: CALGEDFLPPEFRIHKLIF. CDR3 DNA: TGTGCTCTTGGGGAAGACTTTTTGCCCCCCGAATTCCGGATACATAAACTCATCTTT.

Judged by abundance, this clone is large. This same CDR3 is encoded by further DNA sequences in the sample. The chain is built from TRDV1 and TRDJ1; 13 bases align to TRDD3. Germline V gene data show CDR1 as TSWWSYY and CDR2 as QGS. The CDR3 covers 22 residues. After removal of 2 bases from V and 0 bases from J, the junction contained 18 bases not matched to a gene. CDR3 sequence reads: CALGEVWGPRYWGIRDTDKLIF. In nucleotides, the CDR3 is TGTGCTCTTGGGGAAGTCTGGGGCCCCCGGTACTGGGGGATACGGGACACCGATAAACTCATCTTT.

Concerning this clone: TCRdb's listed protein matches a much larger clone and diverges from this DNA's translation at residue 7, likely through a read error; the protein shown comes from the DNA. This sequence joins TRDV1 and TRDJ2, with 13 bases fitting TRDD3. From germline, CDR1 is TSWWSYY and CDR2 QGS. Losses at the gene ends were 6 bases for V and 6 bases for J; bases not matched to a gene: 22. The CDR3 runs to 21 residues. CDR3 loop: CALGVLFYASSLGDTAAQLFF. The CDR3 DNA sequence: TGTGCTCTTGGAGTGCTTTTCTACGCCTCCTCACTGGGGGATACGGCAGCACAACTCTTCTTT.

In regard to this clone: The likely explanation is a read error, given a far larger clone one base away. The CDR3 spells CAASFLRGILYNDKLIF. The CDR3 nucleotides read TGTGCAGCAAGTTTCTTACGGGGGATACTCTACAACGATAAACTCATCTTT. The rearrangement uses TRAV29/DV5 and TRDJ1, with 9 bases lining up with TRDD3. The CDR3 spans 17 residues. Germline V lookup: CDR1 NSMFDY, CDR2 ISSIKDK. V trimming: 2 bases; J trimming: 4 bases; junction bases outside the gene matches: 15.

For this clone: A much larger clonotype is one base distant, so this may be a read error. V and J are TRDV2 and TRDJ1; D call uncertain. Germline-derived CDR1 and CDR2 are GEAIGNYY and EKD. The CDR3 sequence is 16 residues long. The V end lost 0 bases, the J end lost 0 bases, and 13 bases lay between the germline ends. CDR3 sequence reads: CACDTPCLTYTDKLIF. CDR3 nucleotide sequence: TGTGCCTGTGACACCCCATGCCTAACCTACACCGATAAACTCATCTTT.